Below, 17 T cell receptor beta chains from the same sample are listed, as sequenced in a study of tumor and adjacent non-tumor tissue in lung cancer. TCRbeta libraries were built with three rounds of nested PCR, modified from ARM-PCR. TCRdb passed the multiplex PCR reads through MiXCR, listing each CDR3 protein once. The sample lists 65,000 to 75,000 distinct CDR3 sequences, 76% occurring once. No cell sorting was done before RNA was extracted from the tissue. The normal lung tissue was taken more than 3 cm from the tumor edge. Sequencing was performed on distant non-tumor lung tissue. These receptor sequences come from a man in his sixties with non-small cell lung cancer.

This chain uses TRBV6-5 with TRBJ2-7; D remains ambiguous. V was cut by 5 bases and J by 5 bases, with 16 bases left in between. This CDR3 contains 14 residues. The germline CDR1 and CDR2 sequences are MNHEY and SVGAGI. The CDR3 region has the DNA TGTGCCAGCAGTCTAGATGGGTGGCGGAACGAGCAGTACTTC. Its protein is CASSLDGWRNEQYF.

This clonotype came up many times. A much larger clone differs by one base, so this may be a read error. The V call is TRBV28, the J call TRBJ2-3; D uncertain. The germline gives CDR1 MDHEN, CDR2 SYDVKM. This CDR3 is built from 13 residues. The V end lost 7 bases, the J end lost 5 bases, and 13 bases lay between the germline ends. The chain's CDR3 is CASTQSGIDTQYF. The DNA of the CDR3 is TGTGCCAGCACCCAAAGTGGCATAGATACGCAGTATTTT.

This clonotype was picked up many times. The CDR3 carries no conserved terminal phenylalanine or tryptophan, so it likely arises from a read error. This chain joins TRBV11-2 and TRBJ1-2; no reliable D call. Germline CDR1 is SGHAT and CDR2 is FQNNGV. This CDR3 spans 13 amino acids. The germline V and J ends were trimmed by 5 bases and 2 bases, with 9 bases remaining between them. CDR3 in amino acids: CASSLDWNYGYTS. DNA for the CDR3: TGTGCCAGCAGCCTGGACTGGAACTATGGCTACACCTCC.

On this clonotype itself: The junction shows a germline mismatch at one end, possibly a read error. The chain carries TRBV5-5 and TRBJ2-7; 7 nucleotides line up with TRBD1. Germline V gene sequence: CDR1 SGHKS, CDR2 YYEKEE (reference sequence). The CDR3 is made up of 17 amino acids. CDR3 region: CTSSGSGGDLMMHGQYF. The DNA for the CDR3 is TGTACCAGCAGCGGCTCAGGGGGTGACCTTATGATGCACGGGCAGTACTTC.

The chain carries TRBV6-5 and TRBJ2-5; maybe TRBD1 (5 bases). V shed 5 bases and J shed 7 bases, with 14 bases lying between them. The V gene's germline CDR1 is MNHEY and CDR2 SVGAGI. The CDR3 loop spans 13 amino acids. The CDR3 region is CASSPGSWGTQYF. CDR3 bases: TGTGCCAGCAGTCCAGGGTCTTGGGGGACCCAGTACTTC.

This clonotype was counted at least ten times. The CDR3 nucleotides read TGTGCCAGCAGTTTAGGTTGGACTAGCGGGGTTAGCACAGATACGCAGTATTTT. This codes for CASSLGWTSGVSTDTQYF. This rearrangement joins TRBV28 to TRBJ2-3; 12 bases fit TRBD2. V was clipped by 2 bases and J by 0 bases; unmatched bases: 6. Germline lookup yields CDR1 MDHEN and CDR2 SYDVKM. There are 18 residues in the CDR3.

The chain combines TRBV6-5 with TRBJ2-2, with unresolved D. Looked up from germline, CDR1 is MNHEY and CDR2 is SVGAGI. The CDR3 is 17 residues long. The V gene lost 7 bases and the J gene lost 4 bases, with 22 bases spanning the gap. The CDR3 region has the DNA TGTGCCAGCACTCCCCTACTCCAGTGGGTAATCACCGGGGAGCTGTTTTTT. As protein: CASTPLLQWVITGELFF.

With regard to this clonotype: At one end, the junction sequence differs from germline, possibly due to a read error. The chain combines TRBV6-1 with TRBJ2-7; TRBD1 might be the D (6 bases). CDR3 length equals 13 residues. CDR1 is MNHNS, CDR2 SASEGT, per germline. The DNA for the CDR3 is TGTGCCAGCAGAACCGGACAGTCCTATGAGCAGTACTTC. This translates into CASRTGQSYEQYF.

Worth noting for this clonotype: One end of the junction fails to match germline, which may point to a read error. This sequence joins TRBV4-1 and TRBJ1-1, with 7 bases matching TRBD1. The CDR3 covers 14 residues. Germline-derived CDR1 and CDR2 are MGHRA and YSYEKL. The CDR3 sequence: CANSHRGQNNEAFF. The CDR3 DNA is TGCGCCAATAGCCACAGGGGACAGAACAATGAAGCTTTCTTT.

Only a few counts were recorded for this clonotype. A read error may account for a junction end that differs from germline. V gene TRBV5-1 combines with J gene TRBJ1-1; TRBD1 aligns across 8 bases. Germline V gene sequence: CDR1 SGHRS, CDR2 YFSETQ. The CDR3 is 14 amino acids. The CDR3 DNA is TGCACCAGCAGACAGCTGACAGGGGACGAGGAAGCTTTCTTT. As protein: CTSRQLTGDEEAFF.

Comments on this clonotype: One end of the junction fails to match germline, which may point to a read error. The V call is TRBV14, the J call TRBJ2-5, with TRBD2 matching over 14 bases. This CDR3 spans 16 amino acids. Germline-derived CDR1 and CDR2 are SGHDN and FVKESK. The CDR3 sequence: CASIRWTSGRQETQYF. CDR3 nucleotide sequence: TGTGCCAGTATCCGCTGGACTAGCGGGAGGCAAGAGACCCAATACTTC.

This chain connects TRBV11-1 to TRBJ2-1, with a possible D match to TRBD2 (5 bases). Germline-derived CDR1 and CDR2 are SGHAT and FQDESV (reference sequence). The CDR3 contains 16 residues. V was shortened by 0 bases and J by 8 bases, with 17 bases between the two germline ends. The DNA of the CDR3 is TGTGCCAGCAGCTTAGCTCACGGGAATGGGATGGATGAGCAGTTCTTC. Its protein product is CASSLAHGNGMDEQFF. The full variable domain, rest sourced from reference TRBV11-1 and TRBJ2-1, is EAEVAQSPRYKITEKSQAVAFWCDPISGHATLYWYRQILGQGPELLVQFQDESVVDDSQLPKDRFSAERLKGVDSTLKIQPAELGDSAMYLCASSLAHGNGMDEQFFGPGTRLTVL.

This chain joins TRBV18 and TRBJ1-5, with TRBD1 as a possible D gene (5 bases). The tail of the sequence fits TRBJ2-3 better, so the J call may be wrong. The germline V gene has CDR1 KGHSH and CDR2 LQKENI. The CDR3 contains 16 residues. This CDR3 reads CASSQMTASYNQPQYF. The CDR3, as DNA: TGTGCCAGCTCACAAATGACAGCTTCTTACAATCAGCCCCAGTATTTT.

Remarks on this clonotype: One junction end disagrees with the germline gene, perhaps due to a read error. The rearrangement links TRBV4-2 to TRBJ1-2, with a possible D match to TRBD1 (5 bases). The CDR3 loop spans 15 amino acids. The germline gives CDR1 LGHNA, CDR2 YNFKEQ. CDR3 in amino acids: CASRQATDFNYGYTF. CDR3 in DNA: TGTGCCAGCAGGCAAGCGACAGACTTTAACTATGGTTACACCTTC.

The chain links TRBV4-1 to TRBJ1-3, with D perhaps TRBD1 (5 bases). Germline V gives CDR1 MGHRA, CDR2 YSYEKL. The CDR3 is 16 amino acids. V lost 4 bases and J lost 2, with 15 bases in between. The CDR3 region has the DNA TGCGCCAGCAGCCTGAGACCAACAGGCACTGGAAACACCATATATTTT. The encoded protein is CASSLRPTGTGNTIYF.

The rearrangement uses TRBV6-1 and TRBJ2-3; D unclear. The V gene lost 2 bases and the J gene lost 2 bases, with 14 bases spanning the gap. Germline V gene sequence: CDR1 MNHNS, CDR2 SASEGT. This CDR3 is built from 16 residues. This chain's CDR3 is CASSEHSLLPTDTQYF. For the CDR3, the DNA is TGTGCCAGCAGTGAACATAGTCTCTTACCCACAGATACGCAGTATTTT.

As to this clonotype: The junction differs from germline at one of its ends, possibly a read error. This chain connects TRBV28 to TRBJ1-2; no reliable D call. The CDR3 runs to 15 residues. Looked up from germline, CDR1 is MDHEN and CDR2 is SYDVKM. CDR3 nucleotides: TGTGCCAGCAGTCAAACCCGAATAGCCAACTATGGCTACACATTC. Protein: CASSQTRIANYGYTF.